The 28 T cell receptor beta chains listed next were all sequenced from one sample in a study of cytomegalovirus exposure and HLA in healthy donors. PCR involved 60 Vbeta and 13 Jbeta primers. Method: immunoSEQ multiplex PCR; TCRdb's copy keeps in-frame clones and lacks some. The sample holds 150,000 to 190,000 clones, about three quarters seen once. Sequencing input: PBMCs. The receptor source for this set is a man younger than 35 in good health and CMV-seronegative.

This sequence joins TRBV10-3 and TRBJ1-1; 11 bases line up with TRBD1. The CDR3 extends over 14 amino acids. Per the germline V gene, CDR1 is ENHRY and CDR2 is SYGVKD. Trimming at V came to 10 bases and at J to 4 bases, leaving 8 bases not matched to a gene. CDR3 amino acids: CATGGGQGGTEAFF. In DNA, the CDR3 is TGTGCCACGGGGGGGGGACAGGGGGGCACTGAAGCTTTCTTT.

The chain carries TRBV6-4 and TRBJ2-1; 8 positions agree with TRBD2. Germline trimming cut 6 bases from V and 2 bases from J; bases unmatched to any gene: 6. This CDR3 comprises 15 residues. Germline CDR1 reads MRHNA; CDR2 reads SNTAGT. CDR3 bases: TGTGCCAGCAGCCTAGCGGGTAAGGCCTACAATGAGCAGTTCTTC. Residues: CASSLAGKAYNEQFF.

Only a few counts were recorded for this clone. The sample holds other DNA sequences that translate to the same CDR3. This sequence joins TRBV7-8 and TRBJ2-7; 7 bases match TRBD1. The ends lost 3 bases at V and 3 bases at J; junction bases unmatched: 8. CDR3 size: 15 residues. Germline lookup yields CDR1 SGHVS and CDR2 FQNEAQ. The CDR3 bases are TGTGCCAGCAGCTTCAGCTCGGGACAGTACTACGAGCAGTACTTC. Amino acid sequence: CASSFSSGQYYEQYF.

The CDR3 bases are TGTGCCAGCAGCGACGCCGGGACTAGCGGTGACAATGAGCAGTTCTTC. This sequence encodes CASSDAGTSGDNEQFF. V and J are TRBV27 and TRBJ2-1; 11 bases align to TRBD2. CDR1 MNHEY and CDR2 SMNVEV come from the germline V gene (reference sequence). V lost 6 bases to trimming and J lost 5 bases; unmatched junction nucleotides: 9. The CDR3 is made up of 16 amino acids.

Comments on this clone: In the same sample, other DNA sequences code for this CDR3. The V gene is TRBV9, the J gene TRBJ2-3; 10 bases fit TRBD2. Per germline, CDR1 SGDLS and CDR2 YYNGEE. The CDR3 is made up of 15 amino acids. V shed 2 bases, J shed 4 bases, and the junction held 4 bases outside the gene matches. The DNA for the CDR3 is TGTGCCAGCAGCGTCTTGACTAGCGGGTCAGATACGCAGTATTTT. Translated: CASSVLTSGSDTQYF.

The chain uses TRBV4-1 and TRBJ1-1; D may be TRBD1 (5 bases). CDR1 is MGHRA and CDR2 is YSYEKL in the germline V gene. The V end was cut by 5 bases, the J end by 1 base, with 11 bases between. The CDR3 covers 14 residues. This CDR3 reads CASSNRQRNTEAFF. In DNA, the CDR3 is TGCGCCAGCAGCAACCGACAGAGGAACACTGAAGCTTTCTTT.

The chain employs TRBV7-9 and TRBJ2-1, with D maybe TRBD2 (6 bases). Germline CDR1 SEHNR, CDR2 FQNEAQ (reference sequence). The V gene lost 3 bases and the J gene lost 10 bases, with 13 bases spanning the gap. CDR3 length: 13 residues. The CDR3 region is CASSFRLVKEQFF. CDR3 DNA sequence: TGTGCCAGCAGCTTTAGACTAGTTAAGGAGCAGTTCTTC.

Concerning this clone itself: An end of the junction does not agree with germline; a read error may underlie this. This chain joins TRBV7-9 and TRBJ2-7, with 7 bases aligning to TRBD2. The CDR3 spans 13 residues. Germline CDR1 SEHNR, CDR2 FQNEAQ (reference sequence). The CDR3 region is CSSTHTGRAEQYF. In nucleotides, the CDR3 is TGTTCCAGCACTCATACGGGGAGGGCCGAGCAGTACTTC.

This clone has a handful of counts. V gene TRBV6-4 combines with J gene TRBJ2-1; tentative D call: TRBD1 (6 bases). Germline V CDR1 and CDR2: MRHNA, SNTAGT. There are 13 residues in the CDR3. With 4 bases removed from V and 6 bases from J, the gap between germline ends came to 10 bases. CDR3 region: CASSGGQTNEQFF. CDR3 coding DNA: TGTGCCAGCAGTGGGGGACAAACCAATGAGCAGTTCTTC.

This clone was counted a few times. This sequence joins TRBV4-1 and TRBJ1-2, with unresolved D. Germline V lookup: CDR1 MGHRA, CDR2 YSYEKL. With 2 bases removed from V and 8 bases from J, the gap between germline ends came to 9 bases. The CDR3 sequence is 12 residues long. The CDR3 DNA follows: TGCGCCAGCAGCCAACTAGGTGAAGGCTACACCTTC. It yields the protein CASSQLGEGYTF.

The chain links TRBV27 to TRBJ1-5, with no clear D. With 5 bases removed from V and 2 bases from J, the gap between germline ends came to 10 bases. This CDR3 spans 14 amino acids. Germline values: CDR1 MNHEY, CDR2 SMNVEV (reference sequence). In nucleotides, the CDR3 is TGTGCCAGCAGTGACGTCCAGGGCAATCAGCCCCAGCATTTT. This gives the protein CASSDVQGNQPQHF.

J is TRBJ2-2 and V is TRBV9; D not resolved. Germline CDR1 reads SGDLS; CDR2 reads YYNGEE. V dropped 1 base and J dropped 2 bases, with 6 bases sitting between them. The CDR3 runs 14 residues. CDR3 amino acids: CASSVTPNTGELFF. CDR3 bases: TGTGCCAGCAGCGTAACACCCAACACCGGGGAGCTGTTTTTT.

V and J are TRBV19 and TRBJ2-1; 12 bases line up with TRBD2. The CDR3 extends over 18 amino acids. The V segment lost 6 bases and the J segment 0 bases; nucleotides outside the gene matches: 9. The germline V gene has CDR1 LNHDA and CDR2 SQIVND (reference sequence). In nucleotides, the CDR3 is TGTGCCAGTAGGGGAGGGGCTAGCGGGAGGGCCTCCTACAATGAGCAGTTCTTC. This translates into CASRGGASGRASYNEQFF.

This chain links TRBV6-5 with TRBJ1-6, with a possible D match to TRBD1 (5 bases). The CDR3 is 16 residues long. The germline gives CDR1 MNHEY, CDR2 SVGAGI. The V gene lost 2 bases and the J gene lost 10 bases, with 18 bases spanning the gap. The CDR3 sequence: CASSYGGGADTSPLHF. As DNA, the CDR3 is TGTGCCAGCAGTTACGGTGGTGGGGCAGATACATCACCCCTCCACTTT.

The CDR3 protein is CASSPEGQGGAWGNEQFF. The CDR3 bases are TGTGCCAGCTCACCCGAGGGACAAGGGGGCGCTTGGGGCAATGAGCAGTTCTTC. The V call is TRBV18, the J call TRBJ2-1; TRBD1 matches at 7 bases. V gave up 3 bases and J gave up 6 bases; unmatched junction bases: 17. This CDR3 is 18 amino acids long. Germline V CDR1 and CDR2: KGHSH, LQKENI.

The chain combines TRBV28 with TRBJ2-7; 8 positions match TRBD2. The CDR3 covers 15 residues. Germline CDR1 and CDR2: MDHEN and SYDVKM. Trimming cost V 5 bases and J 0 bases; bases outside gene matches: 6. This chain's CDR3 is CASSRLSGSSYEQYF. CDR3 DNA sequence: TGTGCCAGCAGTCGCTTGAGCGGGAGCTCCTACGAGCAGTACTTC.

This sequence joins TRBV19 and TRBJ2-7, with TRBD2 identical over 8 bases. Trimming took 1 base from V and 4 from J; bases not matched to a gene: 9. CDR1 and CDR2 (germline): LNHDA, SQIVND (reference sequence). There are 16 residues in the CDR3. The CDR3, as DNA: TGTGCCAGTAGTATAGGTGGACTAGCCTCCTCTTACGAGCAGTACTTC. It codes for CASSIGGLASSYEQYF. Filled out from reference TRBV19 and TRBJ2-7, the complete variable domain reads DGGITQSPKYLFRKEGQNVTLSCEQNLNHDAMYWYRQDPGQGLRLIYYSQIVNDFQKGDIAEGYSVSREKKESFPLTVTSAQKNPTAFYLCASSIGGLASSYEQYFGPGTRLTVT.

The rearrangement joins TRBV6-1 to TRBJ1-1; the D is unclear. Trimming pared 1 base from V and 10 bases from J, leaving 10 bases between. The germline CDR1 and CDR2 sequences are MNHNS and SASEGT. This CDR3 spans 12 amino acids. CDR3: CASSEELGGAFF. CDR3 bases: TGTGCCAGCAGTGAAGAACTAGGAGGAGCTTTCTTT.

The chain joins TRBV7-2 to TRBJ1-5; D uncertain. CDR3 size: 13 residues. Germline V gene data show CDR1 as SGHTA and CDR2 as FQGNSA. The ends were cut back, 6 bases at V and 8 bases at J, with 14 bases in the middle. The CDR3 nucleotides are TGTGCCAGCAGTTTTGGTGGGCGAGAGCCCCAGCATTTT. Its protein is CASSFGGREPQHF. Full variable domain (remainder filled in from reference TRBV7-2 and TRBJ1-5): GAGVSQSPSNKVTEKGKDVELRCDPISGHTALYWYRQSLGQGLEFLIYFQGNSAPDKSGLPSDRFSAERTGGSVSTLTIQRTQQEDSAVYLCASSFGGREPQHFGDGTRLSIL.

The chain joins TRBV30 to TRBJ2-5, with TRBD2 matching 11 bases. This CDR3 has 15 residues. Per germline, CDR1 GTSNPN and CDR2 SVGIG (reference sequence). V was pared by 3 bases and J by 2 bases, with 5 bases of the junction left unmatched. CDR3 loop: CAWSFLAGGQETQYF. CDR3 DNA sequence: TGTGCCTGGAGCTTCCTAGCGGGGGGTCAAGAGACCCAGTACTTC.

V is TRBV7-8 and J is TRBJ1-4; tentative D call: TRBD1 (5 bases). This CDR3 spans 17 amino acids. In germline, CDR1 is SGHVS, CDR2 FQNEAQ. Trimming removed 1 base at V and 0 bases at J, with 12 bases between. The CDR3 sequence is CASSLVFRGATNEKLFF. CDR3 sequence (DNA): TGTGCCAGCAGCTTAGTATTTCGGGGGGCAACTAATGAAAAACTGTTTTTT.

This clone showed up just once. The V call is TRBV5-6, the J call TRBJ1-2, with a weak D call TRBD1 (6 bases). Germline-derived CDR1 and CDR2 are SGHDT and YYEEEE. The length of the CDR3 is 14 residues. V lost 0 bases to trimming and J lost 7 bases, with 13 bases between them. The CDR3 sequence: CASSLAETGLGYTF. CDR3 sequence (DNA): TGTGCCAGCAGCTTGGCCGAGACAGGACTTGGCTACACCTTC.

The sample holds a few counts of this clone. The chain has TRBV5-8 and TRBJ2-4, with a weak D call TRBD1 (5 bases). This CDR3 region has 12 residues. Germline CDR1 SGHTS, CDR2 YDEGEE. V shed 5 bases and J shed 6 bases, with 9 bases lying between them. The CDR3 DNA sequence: TGTGCCAGCAGTTGGGGCACAAACATTCAGTACTTC. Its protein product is CASSWGTNIQYF.

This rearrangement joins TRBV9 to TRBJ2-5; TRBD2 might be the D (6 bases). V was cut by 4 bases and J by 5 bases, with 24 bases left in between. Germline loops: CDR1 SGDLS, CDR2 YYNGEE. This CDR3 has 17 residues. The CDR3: CASSRGRTEGRGETQYF. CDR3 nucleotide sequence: TGTGCCAGCAGCAGAGGTCGGACGGAAGGCCGGGGGGAGACCCAGTACTTC.

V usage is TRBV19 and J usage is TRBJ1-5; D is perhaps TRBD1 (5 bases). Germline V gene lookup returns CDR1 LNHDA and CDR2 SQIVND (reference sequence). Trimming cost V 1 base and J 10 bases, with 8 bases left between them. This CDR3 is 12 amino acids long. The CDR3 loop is CASSIGQGPQHF. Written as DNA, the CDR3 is TGTGCCAGTAGTATAGGGCAGGGTCCCCAGCATTTT.

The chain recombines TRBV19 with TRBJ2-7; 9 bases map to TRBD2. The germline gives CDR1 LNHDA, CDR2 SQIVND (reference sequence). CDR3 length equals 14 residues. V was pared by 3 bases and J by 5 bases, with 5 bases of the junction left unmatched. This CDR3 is CASSMGLAGDEQYF. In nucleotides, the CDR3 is TGTGCCAGTAGTATGGGACTAGCTGGCGACGAGCAGTACTTC. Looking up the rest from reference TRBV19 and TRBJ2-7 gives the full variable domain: DGGITQSPKYLFRKEGQNVTLSCEQNLNHDAMYWYRQDPGQGLRLIYYSQIVNDFQKGDIAEGYSVSREKKESFPLTVTSAQKNPTAFYLCASSMGLAGDEQYFGPGTRLTVT.

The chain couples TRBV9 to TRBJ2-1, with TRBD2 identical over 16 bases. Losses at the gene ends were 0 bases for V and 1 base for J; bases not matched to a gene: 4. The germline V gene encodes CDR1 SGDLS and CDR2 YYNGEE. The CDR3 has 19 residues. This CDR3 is CASSVGGGLAGGSYNEQFF. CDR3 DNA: TGTGCCAGCAGCGTAGGGGGGGGACTAGCGGGAGGGTCCTACAATGAGCAGTTCTTC.

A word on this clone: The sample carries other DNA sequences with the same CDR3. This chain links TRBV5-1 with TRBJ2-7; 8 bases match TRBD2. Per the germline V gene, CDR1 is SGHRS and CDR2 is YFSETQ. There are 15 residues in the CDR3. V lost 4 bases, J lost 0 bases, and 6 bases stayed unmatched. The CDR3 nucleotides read TGCGCCAGCAGCCTGTTCGGGGGGGCCTCCTACGAGCAGTACTTC. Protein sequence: CASSLFGGASYEQYF.